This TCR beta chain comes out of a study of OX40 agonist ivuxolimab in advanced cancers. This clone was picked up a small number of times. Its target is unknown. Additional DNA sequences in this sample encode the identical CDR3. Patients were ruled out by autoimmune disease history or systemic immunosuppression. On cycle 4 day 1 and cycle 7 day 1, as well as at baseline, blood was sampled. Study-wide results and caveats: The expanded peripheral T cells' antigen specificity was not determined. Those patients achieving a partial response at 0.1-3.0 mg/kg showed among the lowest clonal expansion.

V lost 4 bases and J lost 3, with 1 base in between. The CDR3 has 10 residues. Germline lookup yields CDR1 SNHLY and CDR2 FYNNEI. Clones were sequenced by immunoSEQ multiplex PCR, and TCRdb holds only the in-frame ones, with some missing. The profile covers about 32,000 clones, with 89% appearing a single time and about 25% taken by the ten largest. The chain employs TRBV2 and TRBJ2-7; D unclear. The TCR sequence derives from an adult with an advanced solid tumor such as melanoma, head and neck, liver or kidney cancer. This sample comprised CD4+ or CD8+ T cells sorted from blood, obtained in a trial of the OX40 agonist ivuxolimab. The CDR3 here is CASSGYEQYF. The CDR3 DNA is TGTGCCAGCAGTGGCTACGAGCAGTACTTC.